Here is one T cell receptor (beta chain) with its context. Using immunoSEQ multiplex PCR, the repertoire was profiled, and TCRdb retains in-frame clones only, with some absent. The sample includes 20,000 to 25,000 clones, approximately 90% of them seen just once. The record originates from a study of control samples from healthy donors and cancer patients. Germline loops: CDR1 SGHRS, CDR2 YFSETQ. Trimming took 1 base from V and 3 from J, leaving 14 bases between them. This CDR3 contains 15 residues. The clonotype comes from a woman aged 60-70 years with head and neck cancer. The chain combines TRBV5-1 with TRBJ2-7; the D gene could be TRBD1 or TRBD2 (5 bases each). Specimen: PBMCs. The CDR3 sequence: CASSLTGHGDYEQYF. The CDR3 DNA reads as TGCGCCAGCAGCTTGACCGGACACGGGGACTACGAGCAGTACTTC.